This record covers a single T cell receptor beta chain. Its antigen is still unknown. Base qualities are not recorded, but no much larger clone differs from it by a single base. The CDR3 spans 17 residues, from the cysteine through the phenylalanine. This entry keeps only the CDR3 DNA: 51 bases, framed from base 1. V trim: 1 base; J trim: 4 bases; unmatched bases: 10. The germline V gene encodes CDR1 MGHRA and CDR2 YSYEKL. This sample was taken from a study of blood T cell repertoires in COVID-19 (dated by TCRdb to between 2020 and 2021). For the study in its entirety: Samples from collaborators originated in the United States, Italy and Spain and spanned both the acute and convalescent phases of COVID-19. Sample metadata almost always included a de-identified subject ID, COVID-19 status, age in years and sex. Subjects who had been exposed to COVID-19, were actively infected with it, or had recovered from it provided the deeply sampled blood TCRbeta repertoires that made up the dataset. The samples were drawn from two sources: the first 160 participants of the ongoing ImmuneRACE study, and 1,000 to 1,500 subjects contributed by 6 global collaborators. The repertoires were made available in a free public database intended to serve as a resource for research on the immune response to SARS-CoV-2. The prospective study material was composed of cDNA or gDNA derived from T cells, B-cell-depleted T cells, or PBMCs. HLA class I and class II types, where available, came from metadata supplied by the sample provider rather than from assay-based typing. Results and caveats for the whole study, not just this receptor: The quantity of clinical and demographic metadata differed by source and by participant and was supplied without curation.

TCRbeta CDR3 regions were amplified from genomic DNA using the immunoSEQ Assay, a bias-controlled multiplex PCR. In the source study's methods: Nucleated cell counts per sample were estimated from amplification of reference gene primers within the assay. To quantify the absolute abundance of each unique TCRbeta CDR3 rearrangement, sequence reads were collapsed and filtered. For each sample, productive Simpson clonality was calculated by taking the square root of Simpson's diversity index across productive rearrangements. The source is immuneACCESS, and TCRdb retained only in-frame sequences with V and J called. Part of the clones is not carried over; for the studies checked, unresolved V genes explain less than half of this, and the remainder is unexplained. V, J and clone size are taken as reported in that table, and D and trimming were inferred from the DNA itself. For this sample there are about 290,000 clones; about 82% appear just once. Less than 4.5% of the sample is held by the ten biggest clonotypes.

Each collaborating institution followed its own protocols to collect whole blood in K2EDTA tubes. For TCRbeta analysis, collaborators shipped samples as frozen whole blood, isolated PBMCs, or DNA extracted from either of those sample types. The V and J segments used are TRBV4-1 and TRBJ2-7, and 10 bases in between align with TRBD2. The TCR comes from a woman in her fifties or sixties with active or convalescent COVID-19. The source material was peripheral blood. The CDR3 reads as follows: CASSQGSQREGGYEQYF. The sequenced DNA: TGCGCCAGCAGCCAAGGGTCCCAGCGGGAGGGAGGTTACGAGCAGTACTTC.